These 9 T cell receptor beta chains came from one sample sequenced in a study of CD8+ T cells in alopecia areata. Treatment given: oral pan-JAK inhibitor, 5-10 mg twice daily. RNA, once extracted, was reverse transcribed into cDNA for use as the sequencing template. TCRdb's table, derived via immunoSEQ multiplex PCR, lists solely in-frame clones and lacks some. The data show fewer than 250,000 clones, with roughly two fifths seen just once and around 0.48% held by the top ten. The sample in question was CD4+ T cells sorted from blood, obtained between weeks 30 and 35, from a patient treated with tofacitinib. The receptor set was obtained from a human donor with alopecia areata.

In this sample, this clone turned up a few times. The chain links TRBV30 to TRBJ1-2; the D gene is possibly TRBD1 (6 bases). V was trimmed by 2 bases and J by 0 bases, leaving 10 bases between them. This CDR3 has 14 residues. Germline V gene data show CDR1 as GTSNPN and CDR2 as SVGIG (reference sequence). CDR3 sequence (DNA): TGTGCCTGGAGTTTTCGACAGGCTAACTATGGCTACACCTTC. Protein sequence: CAWSFRQANYGYTF.

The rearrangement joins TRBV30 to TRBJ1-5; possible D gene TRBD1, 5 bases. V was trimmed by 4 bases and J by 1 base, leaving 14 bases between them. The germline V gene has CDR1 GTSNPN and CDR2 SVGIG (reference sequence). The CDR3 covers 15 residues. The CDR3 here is CAWTEGGASNQPQHF. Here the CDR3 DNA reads TGTGCCTGGACCGAAGGAGGGGCCAGCAATCAGCCCCAGCATTTT.

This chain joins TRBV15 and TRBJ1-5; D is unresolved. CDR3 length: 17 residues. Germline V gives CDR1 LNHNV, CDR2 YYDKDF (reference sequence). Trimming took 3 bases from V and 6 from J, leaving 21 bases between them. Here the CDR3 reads CATSRPEARLGIQPQHF. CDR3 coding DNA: TGTGCCACCAGCAGGCCTGAAGCCCGGTTGGGAATTCAGCCCCAGCATTTT.

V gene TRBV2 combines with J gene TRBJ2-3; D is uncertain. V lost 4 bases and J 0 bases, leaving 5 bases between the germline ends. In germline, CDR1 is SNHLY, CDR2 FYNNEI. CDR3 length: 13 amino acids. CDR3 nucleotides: TGTGCCAGCAGTGGTGACAGCACAGATACGCAGTATTTT. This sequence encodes CASSGDSTDTQYF.

The CDR3 is CASSLGTGKTYEQYF. The CDR3 nucleotides read TGCGCCAGCAGCTTAGGAACAGGGAAGACCTACGAGCAGTACTTC. The V gene is TRBV5-1, the J gene TRBJ2-7; maybe TRBD1 (6 bases). Trimming cost V 2 bases and J 2 bases, with 14 bases left between them. The CDR3 is made up of 15 amino acids. Germline V gives CDR1 SGHRS, CDR2 YFSETQ.

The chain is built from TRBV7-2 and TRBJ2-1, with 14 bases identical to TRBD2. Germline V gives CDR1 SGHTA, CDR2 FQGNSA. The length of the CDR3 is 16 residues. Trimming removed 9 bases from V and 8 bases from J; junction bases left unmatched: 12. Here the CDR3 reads CASSTSGGAYGDEQFF. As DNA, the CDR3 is TGTGCCAGTTCGACTAGCGGGGGGGCTTACGGAGATGAGCAGTTCTTC.

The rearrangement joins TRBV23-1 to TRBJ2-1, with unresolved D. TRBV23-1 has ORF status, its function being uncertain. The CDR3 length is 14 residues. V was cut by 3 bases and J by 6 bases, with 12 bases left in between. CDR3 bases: TGCGCCAGCAGTCAGGTCCTCTGGGGCAATGAGCAGTTCTTC. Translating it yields CASSQVLWGNEQFF.

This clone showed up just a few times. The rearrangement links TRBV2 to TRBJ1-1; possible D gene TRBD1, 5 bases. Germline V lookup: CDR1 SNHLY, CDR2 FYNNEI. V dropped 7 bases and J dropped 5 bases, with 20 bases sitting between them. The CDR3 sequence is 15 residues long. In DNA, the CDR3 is TGTGCCAGCACCTGGGAGGAAGGGGCAGGAACTGAAGCTTTCTTT. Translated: CASTWEEGAGTEAFF.

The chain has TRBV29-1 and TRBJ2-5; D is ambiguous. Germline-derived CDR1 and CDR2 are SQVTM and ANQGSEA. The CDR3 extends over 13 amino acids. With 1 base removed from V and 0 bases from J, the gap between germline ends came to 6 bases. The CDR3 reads CSVEGQHQETQYF. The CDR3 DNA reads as TGCAGCGTTGAAGGGCAGCACCAAGAGACCCAGTACTTC. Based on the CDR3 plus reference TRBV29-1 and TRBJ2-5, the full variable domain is SAVISQKPSRDICQRGTSLTIQCQVDSQVTMMFWYRQQPGQSLTLIATANQGSEATYESGFVIDKFPISRPNLTFSTLTVSNMSPEDSSIYLCSVEGQHQETQYFGPGTRLLVL.